This is a list of T cell receptor beta chains from one sample in a study of beta chain features in type 1 diabetes. Assay used: immunoSEQ multiplex PCR; TCRdb lists only in-frame clones, some missing. This table holds about 260,000 clones, more than 65% found once. Sequencing input: naive CD4+ T cells from blood. These receptors were obtained from a man under 40 in good health. CDR3s include the opening cysteine and the closing phenylalanine or tryptophan.

J gene	V gene	CDR3 protein
TRBJ2-3	TRBV5-1	CASRSGQSTDTQYF
TRBJ2-1	TRBV7-2	CASSLGRGGYNEQFF
TRBJ1-4	TRBV5-1	CASSFGHITGAPNEKLFF
TRBJ2-1	TRBV30	CAWIAAGGYNEQFF
TRBJ2-7	TRBV7-9	CASHQGLLSEQYF
TRBJ2-5	TRBV18	CASSDQYQETQYF
TRBJ2-1	TRBV9	CASSAGGSYNEQFF
TRBJ1-1	TRBV7-9	CASSLGQSNTEAFF
TRBJ2-5	TRBV28	CASITHRDRGQGTQYF
TRBJ2-3	TRBV5-4	CASSLGTSTDTQYF
TRBJ1-1	TRBV6-6	CASSTPLNTEAFF
TRBJ2-1	TRBV30	CAWSVPTGEQFF
TRBJ2-1	TRBV30	CAWSVLRGPGNEQFF
TRBJ1-2	TRBV29-1	CSVVQGDYGYTF
TRBJ1-1	TRBV6-5	CASSYSINTEAFF
TRBJ2-1	TRBV13	CASEGAAGKGEQFF
TRBJ2-7	TRBV28	CASSRGGSSYEQYF
TRBJ2-5	TRBV14	CASSQETPGNQETQYF
NA	TRBV29-1	CSVEGGGEQYF
TRBJ2-4	TRBV20-1	CSAKKWDRVDF
TRBJ2-1	TRBV7-2	CASSLRQGDYNEQFF
TRBJ2-7	TRBV29-1	CSVRAGGNEQYF
TRBJ2-7	TRBV5-4	CASSPRQGYEQYF
TRBJ2-5	TRBV4-2	CASSQDRKETQYF
TRBJ2-1	TRBV7-2	CASSLAGTGVNEQFF
TRBJ2-7	TRBV6-5	CASSRTSGAYEQYF
TRBJ2-1	TRBV2	CASSEALKQHNEQFF
TRBJ2-2	TRBV29-1	CSVVRQGASNTGELFF
TRBJ1-1	TRBV30	CAWSTASNTEAFF
TRBJ2-6	TRBV15	CATSRTGLSAGANVLTF
TRBJ2-5	TRBV30	CAWSVGHQETQYF
TRBJ2-5	TRBV30	CAWSVLGAGETQYF
TRBJ2-7	TRBV6-5	CASRPSGSSEQYF
TRBJ2-5	TRBV29-1	CIPGGTSEQETQYF
TRBJ1-1	TRBV29-1	CSVRGRLNTEAFF
TRBJ2-1	TRBV7-9	CASSLAPLYEQFF
TRBJ2-5	TRBV29-1	CSVVGAQETQYF
TRBJ2-4	TRBV9	CASSASGNQNIQYF
TRBJ1-6	TRBV10-3	CAISVGGGKTLSLHF
TRBJ2-5	TRBV4-2	CASSQGLEQGTQYF